The 24 T cell receptor beta chains below were found in one sample sequenced in a study of blood T cell repertoires in COVID-19. Some clones are missing from TCRdb's copy, which holds only in-frame ones; the method was immunoSEQ multiplex PCR. The sample records approximately 480,000 clones, around 90% being singletons. The sequenced sample consisted of PBMCs or T cells enriched from blood (not recorded which). The receptors were gathered from a woman aged 18-29 years who had recovered from COVID-19.

The chain joins TRBV7-8 to TRBJ2-2, with TRBD2 matching over 12 bases. J gave up 6 bases and V 2 bases, and 7 bases lay outside the gene matches. Germline-derived CDR1 and CDR2 are SGHVS and FQNEAQ. This CDR3 is 17 amino acids long. CDR3 protein: CASSLTASGGAAGELFF. CDR3 DNA: TGTGCCAGCAGCTTAACCGCTAGCGGGGGGGCAGCCGGGGAGCTGTTTTTT.

This clone was detected only a few times. The V call is TRBV6-5, the J call TRBJ1-6; D is unclear. Germline V gene lookup returns CDR1 MNHEY and CDR2 SVGAGI. The germline V and J ends were trimmed by 4 bases and 6 bases, with 4 bases remaining between them. The CDR3 length is 12 residues. CDR3 sequence: CASSFRNSPLHF. In DNA, the CDR3 is TGTGCCAGCAGTTTTCGTAATTCACCCCTCCACTTT.

In its sample, this clone was seen once. The genes are TRBV7-2 and TRBJ1-2; a weak D match, TRBD1 (5 bases). V was pared by 8 bases and J by 8 bases, with 24 bases between. The CDR3 loop spans 15 amino acids. Germline V gives CDR1 SGHTA, CDR2 FQGNSA. CDR3 in amino acids: CASSRLGGWDHGYTF. The CDR3 bases are TGTGCCAGCTCGAGGCTGGGAGGGTGGGACCACGGCTACACCTTC.

The chain couples TRBV24-1 to TRBJ2-2, with D perhaps TRBD1 (6 bases). The germline V and J ends were trimmed by 7 bases and 2 bases, with 7 bases remaining between them. The CDR3 spans 13 residues. CDR1 is KGHDR, CDR2 SFDVKD, per germline. CDR3 protein: CATRQGNTGELFF. The CDR3 DNA reads as TGTGCCACCAGACAGGGAAACACCGGGGAGCTGTTTTTT.

This clone was seen a single time. This sequence joins TRBV9 and TRBJ1-1; a weak D match, TRBD1 (6 bases). Germline lookup yields CDR1 SGDLS and CDR2 YYNGEE. This CDR3 contains 13 residues. Trimming removed 0 bases from V and 11 bases from J, with 14 bases in between. The CDR3 DNA is TGTGCCAGCAGCGTAGCGGGGGAGGGGGAGGCTTTCTTT. This encodes CASSVAGEGEAFF.

The V call is TRBV5-1, the J call TRBJ1-2; D unresolved. This CDR3 region has 13 residues. The V gene's germline CDR1 is SGHRS and CDR2 YFSETQ. Between the trimmed V and J ends, which lost 2 bases and 2 bases, there was a span of 7 bases. The CDR3 sequence: CASSFGGNYGYTF. For the CDR3, the DNA is TGCGCCAGCAGCTTTGGTGGCAACTATGGCTACACCTTC.

V usage is TRBV5-1 and J usage is TRBJ2-1; a weak D match, TRBD1 (6 bases). Between the trimmed V and J ends, which lost 7 bases and 9 bases, there was a span of 20 bases. In germline, CDR1 is SGHRS, CDR2 YFSETQ. There are 14 residues in the CDR3. DNA of the CDR3: TGCGCCAGCGGGAAAATACAGGGAGCGGCTGAGCAGTTCTTC. It specifies CASGKIQGAAEQFF.

This rearrangement joins TRBV6-2 or TRBV6-3 to TRBJ1-2, with D uncertain. The V end lost 6 bases, the J end lost 0 bases, and 17 bases lay between the germline ends. Germline V CDR1 and CDR2: MNHEY, SVGEGT. This CDR3 comprises 16 residues. In DNA, the CDR3 is TGTGCCAGCAGCCCTAGACGGTCCCTAGCTAACTATGGCTACACCTTC. It encodes CASSPRRSLANYGYTF.

The chain carries TRBV5-1 and TRBJ2-3; TRBD2 aligns across 12 bases. Trimming at V came to 4 bases and at J to 1 base, leaving 7 bases not matched to a gene. From germline, CDR1 is SGHRS and CDR2 YFSETQ. The CDR3 totals 17 residues. The CDR3 sequence is CASSPGASGGGTDTQYF. The DNA of the CDR3 is TGCGCCAGCAGCCCTGGCGCTAGCGGGGGGGGCACAGATACGCAGTATTTT. Drawing the rest from reference TRBV5-1 and TRBJ2-3, the complete variable domain is KAGVTQTPRYLIKTRGQQVTLSCSPISGHRSVSWYQQTPGQGLQFLFEYFSETQRNKGNFPGRFSGRQFSNSRSEMNVSTLELGDSALYLCASSPGASGGGTDTQYFGPGTRLTVL.

J is TRBJ1-4 and V is TRBV6-5; 7 bases fit TRBD1. CDR3 length: 12 residues. V dropped 10 bases and J dropped 7; count of bases not matched to a gene: 6. CDR1 is MNHEY and CDR2 is SVGAGI in the germline V gene. CDR3 sequence: CATTDRLEKLFF. The CDR3 nucleotides read TGTGCCACCACGGACAGGCTTGAAAAACTGTTTTTT.

The chain uses TRBV27 and TRBJ1-2; 10 bases match TRBD1. From germline, CDR1 is MNHEY and CDR2 SMNVEV (reference sequence). CDR3 size: 16 residues. The ends lost 8 bases at V and 8 bases at J; junction bases unmatched: 17. The CDR3 bases are TGTGCCAGCCGACGACCCGGGACAGGGGAGACTAGAGGCTACACCTTC. Amino acids: CASRRPGTGETRGYTF.

This chain connects TRBV6-2 or TRBV6-3 to TRBJ1-1; 8 bases are shared with TRBD1. Germline CDR1 is MNHEY and CDR2 is SVGEGT. V gave up 4 bases and J gave up 5 bases; unmatched junction bases: 9. CDR3 size: 15 residues. The CDR3: CASSSPDRVWTEAFF. CDR3 nucleotides: TGTGCCAGCAGTTCCCCGGACAGGGTGTGGACTGAAGCTTTCTTT.

The rearrangement joins TRBV5-1 to TRBJ2-3; 8 bases map to TRBD2. V lost 1 base and J lost 4; bases outside the gene matches: 11. CDR3 length: 17 residues. The V gene's germline CDR1 is SGHRS and CDR2 YFSETQ. The CDR3 region is CASSLNRRGGTADTQYF. DNA for the CDR3: TGCGCCAGCAGCTTGAATCGACGCGGGGGGACCGCAGATACGCAGTATTTT.

Only one count was recorded for this clone. The chain employs TRBV7-9 and TRBJ1-1, with 7 bases lining up with TRBD1. V lost 11 bases, J lost 10 bases, and 10 bases stayed unmatched. The CDR3 consists of 11 residues. CDR1 and CDR2 (germline): SEHNR, FQNEAQ (reference sequence). The CDR3 region is CAVRTGDVAFF. In nucleotides, the CDR3 is TGTGCCGTACGCACAGGGGATGTAGCTTTCTTT.

V gene TRBV29-1 combines with J gene TRBJ2-3; 8 bases are shared with TRBD2. This CDR3 region has 14 residues. CDR1 and CDR2 (germline): SQVTM, ANQGSEA. V trimming: 1 base; J trimming: 2 bases; junction bases outside the gene matches: 2. DNA of the CDR3: TGCAGCGTTGAAGGCGGGGGGTCCACAGATACGCAGTATTTT. It translates to CSVEGGGSTDTQYF.

The chain recombines TRBV30 with TRBJ1-4; 8 nucleotides align to TRBD1. The CDR3 extends over 15 amino acids. Germline V CDR1 and CDR2: GTSNPN, SVGIG (reference sequence). V trimming: 2 bases; J trimming: 3 bases; junction bases outside the gene matches: 5. This chain's CDR3 is CAWSRRGRPNEKLFF. DNA for the CDR3: TGTGCCTGGAGTCGCAGGGGGCGACCTAATGAAAAACTGTTTTTT. Filled out from reference TRBV30 and TRBJ1-4, the complete variable domain reads SQTIHQWPATLVQPVGSPLSLECTVEGTSNPNLYWYRQAAGRGLQLLFYSVGIGQISSEVPQNLSASRPQDRQFILSSKKLLLSDSGFYLCAWSRRGRPNEKLFFGSGTQLSVL.

With regard to this clone: Other DNA variants within this sample encode the same CDR3. V usage is TRBV18 and J usage is TRBJ1-1; a weak D match, TRBD1 (5 bases). The CDR3 consists of 14 residues. Between the trimmed V and J ends, which lost 1 base and 3 bases, there was a span of 9 bases. In germline, CDR1 is KGHSH, CDR2 LQKENI. CDR3: CASSPLGGDTEAFF. CDR3 coding DNA: TGTGCCAGCTCACCACTTGGGGGGGACACTGAAGCTTTCTTT.

This clone was observed a single time. This chain joins TRBV7-2 and TRBJ2-3; 11 nucleotides agree with TRBD2. Trimming removed 1 base from V and 2 bases from J; junction bases left unmatched: 5. This CDR3 comprises 17 residues. The V gene's germline CDR1 is SGHTA and CDR2 FQGNSA. The chain's CDR3 is CASSLGISGGVTDTQYF. CDR3 nucleotide sequence: TGTGCCAGCAGCTTAGGGATTAGCGGGGGGGTCACAGATACGCAGTATTTT.

The chain uses TRBV6-5 and TRBJ1-1; weak D call: TRBD1 (5 bases). The CDR3 is 14 residues long. CDR1 is MNHEY, CDR2 SVGAGI, per germline. V lost 3 bases and J 0 bases, leaving 8 bases between the germline ends. The CDR3 nucleotides are TGTGCCAGCAGTTATTCGGGGGTGAACACTGAAGCTTTCTTT. Translation gives CASSYSGVNTEAFF.

The chain couples TRBV7-6 to TRBJ1-2, with TRBD1 as a possible D gene (5 bases). V was shortened by 3 bases and J by 4 bases, with 15 bases between the two germline ends. The CDR3 spans 15 residues. Germline V CDR1 and CDR2: SGHVS, FNYEAQ. This CDR3 is CASSLGGAVPYGYTF. CDR3 nucleotides: TGTGCCAGCAGCTTGGGCGGGGCGGTCCCCTATGGCTACACCTTC.

This clone has more than one count but fewer than ten. The rearrangement links TRBV12-5 to TRBJ1-2; D is perhaps TRBD1 (6 bases). The CDR3 sequence is 13 residues long. Trimming left V 7 bases short and J 1 base short, with 10 bases between. Germline lookup yields CDR1 LGHNT and CDR2 FRNRAP. The CDR3 spells CASAPDSNYGYTF. The CDR3 region has the DNA TGTGCTAGTGCCCCGGACAGTAACTATGGCTACACCTTC.

About this clone itself: The identical CDR3 is also encoded by other nucleotide sequences in the sample. The chain joins TRBV7-2 to TRBJ2-5, with 7 bases matching TRBD1. V lost 5 bases to trimming and J lost 3 bases; unmatched junction nucleotides: 6. Germline V gives CDR1 SGHTA, CDR2 FQGNSA. This CDR3 region has 14 residues. CDR3 region: CASSLSTGEETQYF. Here the CDR3 DNA reads TGTGCCAGCAGCCTTTCAACAGGGGAAGAGACCCAGTACTTC. The variable domain in full, with the rest retrieved from reference TRBV7-2 and TRBJ2-5, is GAGVSQSPSNKVTEKGKDVELRCDPISGHTALYWYRQSLGQGLEFLIYFQGNSAPDKSGLPSDRFSAERTGGSVSTLTIQRTQQEDSAVYLCASSLSTGEETQYFGPGTRLLVL.

The CDR3 DNA sequence: TGTGCCAGTAGTATTAGTAGTCATCAGCCCCAGCATTTT. This encodes CASSISSHQPQHF. The chain links TRBV19 to TRBJ1-5; no clear D gene. The CDR3 length is 13 residues. With 3 bases removed from V and 5 bases from J, the gap between germline ends came to 8 bases. Germline V gives CDR1 LNHDA, CDR2 SQIVND (reference sequence). The variable domain in full, with the rest retrieved from reference TRBV19 and TRBJ1-5, is DGGITQSPKYLFRKEGQNVTLSCEQNLNHDAMYWYRQDPGQGLRLIYYSQIVNDFQKGDIAEGYSVSREKKESFPLTVTSAQKNPTAFYLCASSISSHQPQHFGDGTRLSIL.

The chain carries TRBV12-3 or TRBV12-4 and TRBJ2-2; 8 nucleotides align to TRBD2. The CDR3 is 13 residues long. The junction had 3 bases not matched to a gene; V was cut back by 6 bases and J by 6 bases. The CDR3 DNA reads as TGTGCCAGCAGACTTAGCGGGGCCGGGGAGCTGTTTTTT. Translating gives CASRLSGAGELFF.